This entry lists 5 T cell receptor beta chains sequenced from one sample in a study of T cell repertoires in aging, cancer and after chemotherapy. A mixed TRB-A/B primer pool amplified rearranged TRB by multiplex touch-down PCR. From the multiplex PCR reads, TCRdb called clonotypes with MiXCR, one entry per CDR3 protein. The sample holds more than 2,500 distinct CDR3 sequences, about 31% seen once. The template was genomic DNA from peripheral blood, not RNA. The sample taken for sequencing was blood. These TCRs come from a human donor in good health.

By share, this clonotype counts as medium-sized. V usage is TRBV15 and J usage is TRBJ1-2; no clear D. CDR1 is LNHNV and CDR2 is YYDKDF in the germline V gene (reference sequence). Trimming took off 6 bases at V and 0 bases at J, with 20 bases between the two ends. This CDR3 region has 17 residues. CDR3 sequence reads: CATRVGSNLATNYGYTF. Here the CDR3 DNA reads TGTGCCACCAGGGTAGGGAGCAACCTCGCGACTAACTATGGCTACACCTTC. Based on the CDR3 plus reference TRBV15 and TRBJ1-2, the full variable domain is DAMVIQNPRYQVTQFGKPVTLSCSQTLNHNVMYWYQQKSSQAPKLLFHYYDKDFNNEADTPDNFQSRRPNTSFCFLDIRSPGLGDTAMYLCATRVGSNLATNYGYTFGSGTRLTVV.

By its share, this clonotype is medium-sized. This chain connects TRBV27 to TRBJ2-7; a weak D match, TRBD2 (6 bases). Deletions cut 2 bases from V and 3 bases from J, with 14 bases between. The CDR3 totals 15 residues. CDR1 and CDR2 (germline): MNHEY, SMNVEV (reference sequence). In nucleotides, the CDR3 is TGTGCCAGCAGTTTAAAGGGAGGCATGGGCTACGAGCAGTACTTC. It specifies CASSLKGGMGYEQYF.

The chain couples TRBV27 to TRBJ1-1; TRBD1 might be the D (5 bases). From germline, CDR1 is MNHEY and CDR2 SMNVEV (reference sequence). The CDR3 runs to 16 residues. V shed 0 bases and J shed 0 bases, with 11 bases lying between them. In DNA form, the CDR3 reads TGTGCCAGCAGTTTATCGGCAGGGAGCCTGAACACTGAAGCTTTCTTT. It codes for CASSLSAGSLNTEAFF.

Worth noting for this clonotype: A clone one base away is much larger, so this may be a read error. The CDR3 nucleotides are TGTGCCAGCAGACAAGCTAGCGGGAGGCCCTCATACGAGCAGTACTTC. It translates to CASRQASGRPSYEQYF. The chain recombines TRBV14 with TRBJ2-7; 11 nucleotides align to TRBD2. CDR1 and CDR2 (germline): SGHDN, FVKESK. The CDR3 is 16 residues long.

This clonotype is termed large. This sequence joins TRBV7-2 and TRBJ2-1; 10 bases are shared with TRBD2. CDR3 length equals 17 residues. Germline CDR1 reads SGHTA; CDR2 reads FQGNSA. V shed 5 bases and J 0 bases; nucleotides not matched to a gene: 7. The CDR3 nucleotides are TGTGCCAGCAGCCAAGGTAGCGGGAGGACCTCCTACAATGAGCAGTTCTTC. Translated: CASSQGSGRTSYNEQFF. The full variable domain, its missing parts supplied by reference TRBV7-2 and TRBJ2-1, is GAGVSQSPSNKVTEKGKDVELRCDPISGHTALYWYRQSLGQGLEFLIYFQGNSAPDKSGLPSDRFSAERTGGSVSTLTIQRTQQEDSAVYLCASSQGSGRTSYNEQFFGPGTRLTVL.